The clone carrying this T cell receptor beta chain has a count of ten or more. Antigen specificity is unknown. Using a J-beta primer mix together with a sample-barcoded 5' primer, a second PCR was run for roughly 6 to 12 cycles. TCRdb called the 5' RACE reads again in MiXCR, with one record for every CDR3 protein. Of approximately 810,000 distinct CDR3 sequences listed, roughly 26% are singletons. CDR1 and CDR2 from the germline V gene are ENHRY and SYGVKD. The ends were cut back, 4 bases at V and 7 bases at J, with 11 bases in the middle. CDR3 length: 12 residues. This specimen belongs to a study of blood T cells in healthy people across ages. Regarding the study as a whole: Long-lived donors carried more naive CD4+ cells and greater diversity than aged donors. Unsorted PBMC input precluded a conclusive naive versus antigen-experienced comparison. While age rose, TCR beta diversity per million T cells dropped in a roughly linear way.

The chain joins TRBV10-3 to TRBJ2-7; no firm D call. The sequenced material came from blood. This receptor was obtained from an elderly woman in good health. CDR3 bases: TGTGCCATCAGTGGCACCGCAATGGAGCAGTACTTC. Its translation is CAISGTAMEQYF.